These 25 T cell receptor beta chains originate from one sample sequenced in a study of tumor and adjacent non-tumor tissue in lung cancer. The template was RNA from unsorted bulk tissue. TCRbeta libraries were built with three rounds of nested PCR, modified from ARM-PCR. TCRdb analysed the multiplex PCR reads with MiXCR anew, one entry per CDR3 protein. The repertoire includes 65,000 to 90,000 distinct CDR3 sequences, 75% to 90% of them detected once, and approximately 12% sits in the top ten. Sequencing was performed on lung tumor tissue. Receptors were obtained from a woman aged 50 to 65 with non-small cell lung cancer.

The V call is TRBV6-6, the J call TRBJ2-1, with TRBD1 matching over 11 bases. J gave up 8 bases and V 0 bases, and 18 bases lay outside the gene matches. CDR3 size: 20 residues. Germline V gene lookup returns CDR1 MNHNY and CDR2 SVGAGI (reference sequence). This CDR3 is CASSYSGQMIRDRGYYEQFF. The CDR3 DNA is TGTGCCAGCAGTTACTCAGGTCAAATGATCCGGGACAGGGGGTACTATGAGCAGTTCTTC.

This chain uses TRBV5-4 with TRBJ2-3; TRBD1 matches 8 bases. Gene TRBJ1-5 matches the end of the DNA better, so the J call may be wrong. CDR3 size: 16 residues. CDR1 is SGHNT and CDR2 is YYREEE in the germline V gene (reference sequence). In DNA, the CDR3 is TGTGCCAGCAGCTCTGAGACAGGGGTGCGCGCAGATACGCAGCATTTT. Translation: CASSSETGVRADTQHF.

This chain's CDR3 is CSVEDEAREQFF. The DNA for the CDR3 is TGCAGCGTTGAAGACGAGGCAAGGGAGCAGTTCTTC. The chain employs TRBV29-1 and TRBJ2-1, with D unclear. CDR1 is SQVTM and CDR2 is ANQGSEA in the germline V gene. The CDR3 covers 12 residues. V lost 0 bases, J lost 10 bases, and 10 bases lay in between.

A note on this clonotype: Since no conserved phenylalanine or tryptophan closes the CDR3, a read error is the likely cause. V is TRBV20-1 and J is TRBJ2-2; D is uncertain. Germline-derived CDR1 and CDR2 are DFQATT and SNEGSKA (reference sequence). The CDR3 length is 16 residues. The V end was cut by 6 bases, the J end by 6 bases, with 23 bases between. As DNA, the CDR3 is TGCAGTGCCACCCCTATTGGGATTCTTGACGCCGGGGAGCTGTTTACC. It translates to CSATPIGILDAGELFT.

Of note for this clonotype: Given the absence of the conserved phenylalanine or tryptophan at the CDR3 end, a read error is likely. V gene TRBV20-1 combines with J gene TRBJ1-4; D remains unclear. Germline values: CDR1 DFQATT, CDR2 SNEGSKA (reference sequence). The V and J ends lost 0 bases and 4 bases respectively, with 6 bases between them. The length of the CDR3 is 13 residues. The CDR3 DNA reads TGCAGTGCTAGAGATGGCCTTAATGAAAAACTGTTTCTT. Translating it yields CSARDGLNEKLFL.

Regarding this clonotype: Its ends do not fully match the called genes, so a read error is possible. This chain links TRBV14 with TRBJ2-1; D might be TRBD2 (5 bases). This CDR3 comprises 16 residues. CDR1 SGHDN and CDR2 FVKESK come from the germline V gene. The CDR3, as DNA: TGTGCAAGCAGCCAAGATCGGGTAGCGCGAAGGGATGAGCAGTTCTTC. This translates into CASSQDRVARRDEQFF.

As concerns this clonotype: Lacking the conserved final phenylalanine or tryptophan, this CDR3 likely reflects a read error. The chain employs TRBV12-3 or TRBV12-4 and TRBJ2-2; 9 bases line up with TRBD2. J gave up 8 bases and V 2 bases, and 9 bases lay outside the gene matches. There are 16 residues in the CDR3. The CDR3 coding sequence is TGTGCCAGCAGTTTATTTCCCCTAGCGGGAAATGGGGAGCTGTTTTTG. Protein: CASSLFPLAGNGELFL.

Concerning this clonotype: The junction and the germline gene differ at one end; a read error may be behind it. The chain combines TRBV5-4 with TRBJ2-7; TRBD2 matches at 8 bases. Germline values: CDR1 SGHNT, CDR2 YYREEE (reference sequence). The CDR3 totals 15 residues. The CDR3 loop is CTSSLATSGPYEQYF. CDR3 in DNA: TGTACCAGCAGCCTGGCTACTAGCGGACCCTACGAGCAGTACTTC.

For this clonotype: Sequence at one end of the junction differs from germline and may be a read error. The V gene is TRBV7-8, the J gene TRBJ2-7; D remains unclear. The CDR3 runs to 13 residues. Germline CDR1 is SGHVS and CDR2 is FQNEAQ. CDR3 nucleotides: TGTACCAGCAACTTATCACCCAACTACGAGCAGTACTTC. It translates to CTSNLSPNYEQYF. Complete variable domain (other parts from reference TRBV7-8 and TRBJ2-7): GAGVSQSPRYKVAKRGQDVALRCDPISGHVSLFWYQQALGQGPEFLTYFQNEAQLDKSGLPSDRFFAERPEGSVSTLKIQRTQQEDSAVYLCTSNLSPNYEQYFGPGTRLTVT.

In its sample, this clonotype was seen many times. V usage is TRBV7-6 and J usage is TRBJ2-5; 7 nucleotides agree with TRBD1. J gave up 4 bases and V 5 bases, and 10 bases lay outside the gene matches. CDR1 and CDR2 (germline): SGHVS, FNYEAQ. The length of the CDR3 is 15 residues. The CDR3 loop reads CASSLQGTNLETQYF. CDR3 in DNA: TGTGCCAGCAGCCTACAGGGGACGAACCTAGAGACCCAGTACTTC.

This clonotype has just a few counts. The junction differs from germline at one of its ends, possibly a read error. The DNA for the CDR3 is TGCAATGCTAGAGGGCCCATGGGGGAAAATGAGCAGTTCTTC. Its protein is CNARGPMGENEQFF. The genes are TRBV20-1 and TRBJ2-1, with D perhaps given as TRBD1 or TRBD2 (5 bases each). Germline loops: CDR1 DFQATT, CDR2 SNEGSKA (reference sequence). The CDR3 is 14 residues long.

As to this clonotype: The conserved phenylalanine or tryptophan normally closing the CDR3 is absent here, so this likely arose from a read error. The chain carries TRBV20-1 and TRBJ2-5, with D tentatively TRBD1 or TRBD2 (5 bases each). V was pared by 1 base and J by 4 bases, with 19 bases between. This CDR3 comprises 16 residues. CDR1 is DFQATT and CDR2 is SNEGSKA in the germline V gene (reference sequence). The chain's CDR3 is CSARVHNTQGPETQYY. The CDR3 DNA follows: TGCAGTGCTAGAGTACACAATACCCAGGGACCAGAGACCCAGTACTAC.

This clonotype was seen more than once but under ten times. Mismatch with germline at one junction end may stem from a read error. The J gene is TRBJ2-7, the V gene TRBV10-3; 10 bases align to TRBD1. Germline CDR1 ENHRY, CDR2 SYGVKD. The CDR3 runs 13 residues. This CDR3 is CATSETDRGVQYF. DNA for the CDR3: TGTGCCACCAGTGAAACGGACAGGGGGGTGCAGTACTTC.

V is TRBV6-2 or TRBV6-3 and J is TRBJ1-2, with 10 positions matching TRBD1. This CDR3 contains 14 residues. Germline V gene sequence: CDR1 MNHEY, CDR2 SVGEGT. J was trimmed by 9 bases and V by 5 bases; bases with no gene match: 9. The CDR3 loop is CASSAGTGVSRYTF. CDR3 DNA: TGTGCCAGCAGTGCCGGGACAGGGGTGAGCCGCTACACCTTC.

With regard to this clonotype: A read error may produce the germline difference seen at one junction end. The rearrangement uses TRBV6-5 and TRBJ2-1; 7 bases line up with TRBD2. Germline CDR1 is MNHEY and CDR2 is SVGAGI. CDR3 size: 15 residues. This chain's CDR3 is CASSRGLTGVHEQFF. In nucleotides, the CDR3 is TGTGCCAGCAGTAGGGGACTAACGGGAGTCCACGAGCAATTCTTC.

The chain recombines TRBV20-1 with TRBJ2-2; TRBD1 matches at 9 bases. CDR1 and CDR2 (germline): DFQATT, SNEGSKA (reference sequence). There are 17 residues in the CDR3. In nucleotides, the CDR3 is TGCAGCGTTAGAGACGCGGACAGGGGAACAGACACCGGGGAGCTGTTTTTT. Its translation: CSVRDADRGTDTGELFF.

As concerns this clonotype: Sequence at one end of the junction differs from germline and may be a read error. The V and J genes are TRBV11-1 and TRBJ2-7, with TRBD2 matching over 7 bases. Germline CDR1 and CDR2: SGHAT and FQDESV (reference sequence). There are 17 residues in the CDR3. Here the CDR3 DNA reads TGTGACAGCAGCTTATATGCTCAGCGGGAAAACTCCTACGAACAGTACTTC. Translated: CDSSLYAQRENSYEQYF.

This clonotype was detected only once. The chain is built from TRBV7-2 and TRBJ2-2, with 14 bases matching TRBD2. Germline CDR1 is SGHTA and CDR2 is FQGNSA. The CDR3 covers 17 residues. V trimming: 1 base; J trimming: 7 bases; junction bases outside the gene matches: 5. The CDR3 here is CASSLVGLAGGGGELFF. The CDR3 DNA follows: TGTGCCAGCAGCTTAGTAGGACTAGCGGGAGGTGGCGGGGAGCTGTTTTTT.

This clonotype was detected a few times. This may come from a read error, since a much larger clone is one base off. The V call is TRBV5-4, the J call TRBJ2-7, with D unresolved. The CDR3 contains 13 residues. V shed 6 bases and J shed 0 bases, with 10 bases lying between them. The germline V gene has CDR1 SGHNT and CDR2 YYREEE (reference sequence). CDR3 in DNA: TGTGCCAGCAACTTCTCGAGCTCCTACGAGCAGTACTTC. Its protein product is CASNFSSSYEQYF.

Comment on this clonotype: At one boundary the junction diverges from the germline segment, which might be a read error. This chain connects TRBV10-3 to TRBJ1-3, with D tentatively TRBD1 (5 bases). Germline values: CDR1 ENHRY, CDR2 SYGVKD. The length of the CDR3 is 15 residues. The CDR3 sequence: CAITERGSSGNTIYF. CDR3 DNA sequence: TGTGCAATCACCGAGAGGGGATCTTCCGGAAACACCATATATTTT.

The V call is TRBV28, the J call TRBJ2-1, with TRBD2 matching over 8 bases. V shed 7 bases, J shed 13 bases, and the junction held 18 bases outside the gene matches. Germline V gene sequence: CDR1 MDHEN, CDR2 SYDVKM. The CDR3 is 15 amino acids. Here the CDR3 reads CASNISGIGAGVQFF. For the CDR3, the DNA is TGTGCCAGCAACATTAGCGGGATCGGGGCTGGGGTACAGTTCTTC. The variable domain in full, with the rest retrieved from reference TRBV28 and TRBJ2-1, is DVKVTQSSRYLVKRTGEKVFLECVQDMDHENMFWYRQDPGLGLRLIYFSYDVKMKEKGDIPEGYSVSREKKERFSLILESASTNQTSMYLCASNISGIGAGVQFFGPGTRLTVL.

The chain is built from TRBV10-3 and TRBJ1-2, with 7 bases fitting TRBD1. Trimming cost V 7 bases and J 5 bases; bases outside gene matches: 7. This CDR3 region has 13 residues. The V gene's germline CDR1 is ENHRY and CDR2 SYGVKD. As DNA, the CDR3 is TGTGCCATCACCCCGGGACAGTGTTATGGCTACACCTTC. Amino acids: CAITPGQCYGYTF.

The rearrangement links TRBV12-3 or TRBV12-4 to TRBJ1-2, with D unclear. V was pared by 8 bases and J by 4 bases, with 17 bases between. CDR3 size: 14 residues. The CDR3 region is CASGPRSRSYGYTF. CDR3 DNA: TGTGCCAGCGGCCCTCGTAGCAGAAGCTATGGCTACACCTTC.

This clonotype appeared many times. The chain joins TRBV12-3 or TRBV12-4 to TRBJ2-5, with D uncertain. CDR3 length: 13 amino acids. The V and J ends lost 2 bases and 2 bases respectively, with 6 bases between them. CDR3 sequence (DNA): TGTGCCAGCAGTTTATATCTGCAAGAGACCCAGTACTTC. This codes for CASSLYLQETQYF.

To note about this clonotype: One junction end disagrees with the germline gene, perhaps due to a read error. The chain has TRBV7-9 and TRBJ2-5; D is undetermined. There are 11 residues in the CDR3. Germline loops: CDR1 SEHNR, CDR2 FQNEAQ (reference sequence). The CDR3 sequence: CAISLAETQYF. As DNA, the CDR3 is TGTGCCATCAGCTTAGCAGAGACCCAGTACTTC.